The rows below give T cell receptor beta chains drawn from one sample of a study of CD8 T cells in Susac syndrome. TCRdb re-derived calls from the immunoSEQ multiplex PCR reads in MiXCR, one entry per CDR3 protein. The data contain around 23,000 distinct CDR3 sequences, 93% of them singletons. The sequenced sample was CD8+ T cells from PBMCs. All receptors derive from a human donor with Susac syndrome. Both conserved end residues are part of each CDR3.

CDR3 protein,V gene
CASIGYREFTEAFF,TRBV7-9
CSVENFEQRGGGYTF,TRBV29-1
CASSTGLSSNQPQHF,TRBV28
CSVWRDNNEQFF,TRBV29-1
CASSPVIGQGNYGYTF,TRBV14
CASSLGQSYKQYF,TRBV7-3
CASSRTQGAYGYTF,TRBV7-6
CSVRGVLGSYEQYF,TRBV29-1
CSASTGGFNQPQHF,TRBV20-1
CSAREYGEAFF,TRBV20-1
CASSPFEAEQYF,TRBV28
CASSPRRAEQYF,TRBV3-1
CASSLKSSGGAGETQYF,TRBV13
CASSLRTDWNTEAFF,TRBV7-2
CASSYRGMGNYGCTF,TRBV4-3
CASSVDPGSPYGYTF,TRBV9
CASSQGSGAGAQETQYF,TRBV4-3